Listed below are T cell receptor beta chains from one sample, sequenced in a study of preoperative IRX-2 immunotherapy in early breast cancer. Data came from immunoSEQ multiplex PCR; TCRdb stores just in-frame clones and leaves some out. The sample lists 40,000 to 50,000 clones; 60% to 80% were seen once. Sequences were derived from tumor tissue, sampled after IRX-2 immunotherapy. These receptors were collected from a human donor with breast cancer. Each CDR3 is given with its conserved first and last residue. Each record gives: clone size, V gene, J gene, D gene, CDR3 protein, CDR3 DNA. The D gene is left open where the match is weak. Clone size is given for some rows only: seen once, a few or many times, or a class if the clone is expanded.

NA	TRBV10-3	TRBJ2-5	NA	CAISEFTGQETQYF	TGTGCCATCAGTGAGTTTACAGGCCAAGAGACCCAGTACTTC
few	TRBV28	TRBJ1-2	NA	CASSLPGAYGYTF	TGTGCCAGCAGTTTGCCCGGGGCCTATGGCTACACCTTC
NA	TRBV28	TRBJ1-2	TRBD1	CASRPGTGTVHGYTF	TGTGCCAGTAGGCCCGGGACAGGGACCGTACATGGCTACACCTTC
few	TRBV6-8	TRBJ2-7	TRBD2	CASSLSTSGSYEQYF	TGTGCCAGCAGTCTGTCGACTAGCGGGAGTTACGAGCAGTACTTC
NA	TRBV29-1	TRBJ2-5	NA	CSVEHGTRETQYF	TGCAGCGTTGAACACGGGACAAGGGAGACCCAGTACTTC
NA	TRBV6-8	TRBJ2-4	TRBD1	CASSLSGLATGHGIQYF	TGTGCCAGCAGTTTATCGGGTCTCGCGACAGGGCATGGAATTCAGTACTTC
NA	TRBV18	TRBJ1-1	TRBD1	CASSTGTAEAFF	TGTGCCAGCTCAACGGGGACAGCTGAAGCTTTCTTT
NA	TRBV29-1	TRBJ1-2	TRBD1	CSVVGTGTYGYTF	TGCAGCGTCGTTGGGACAGGGACGTATGGCTACACCTTC
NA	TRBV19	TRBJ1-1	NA	CASSTGPQGVGNTEAFF	TGTGCCAGTAGTACCGGACCCCAAGGCGTAGGGAACACTGAAGCTTTCTTT
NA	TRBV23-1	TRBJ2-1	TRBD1	CASSLMQGAYNEQFF	TGCGCCAGCAGCTTGATGCAGGGGGCGTACAATGAGCAGTTCTTC
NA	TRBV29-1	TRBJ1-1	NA	CSVKREAGYQAFF	TGCAGCGTTAAACGAGAAGCAGGTTACCAAGCTTTCTTT
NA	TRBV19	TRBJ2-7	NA	CASSIKGIPYEQYF	TGTGCCAGTAGTATCAAGGGGATCCCCTACGAGCAGTACTTC
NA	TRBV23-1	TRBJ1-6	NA	CASSQPWVESPLHF	TGCGCCAGCAGTCAACCATGGGTGGAATCACCCCTCCACTTT
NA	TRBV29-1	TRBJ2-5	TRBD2	CSVVTSGRSKGYETQYF	TGCAGCGTTGTCACTAGCGGGAGAAGTAAGGGTTATGAGACCCAGTACTTC
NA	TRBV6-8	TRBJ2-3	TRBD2	CAISWRGDEDTQYF	TGTGCCATCAGTTGGCGGGGGGATGAAGATACGCAGTATTTT
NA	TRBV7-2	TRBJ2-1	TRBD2	CASSVLAGGPRNEQFF	TGTGCCAGCAGCGTTCTAGCGGGGGGGCCGAGAAATGAGCAGTTCTTC
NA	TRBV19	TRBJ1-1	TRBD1	CASRDRVNTEAFF	TGTGCCAGCCGCGACAGGGTGAACACTGAAGCTTTCTTT
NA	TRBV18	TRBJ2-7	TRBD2	CASSPIAGGYEQYF	TGTGCCAGCTCACCAATAGCGGGAGGCTACGAGCAGTACTTC
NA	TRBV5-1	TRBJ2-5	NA	CASSRRESQETQYF	TGCGCCAGCAGCAGGAGGGAATCCCAAGAGACCCAGTACTTC
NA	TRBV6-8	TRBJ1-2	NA	CASSPGLNYGYTF	TGTGCCAGCAGCCCGGGATTAAACTATGGCTACACCTTC